This T cell receptor (beta chain) was captured in a study of blood T cells in healthy people across ages. Trimming stripped 1 base from V and 9 bases from J, with 22 bases between. CDR1 SGDLS and CDR2 YYNGEE come from the germline V gene. This CDR3 has 16 amino acids. A second PCR of 7 to 11 cycles used a sample-barcoded 5' primer and a J-beta primer mix. One entry per CDR3 protein, called by TCRdb with MiXCR from the 5' RACE reads. The sample holds roughly 1.9 million distinct CDR3 sequences; approximately 40% are singletons and the top ten take around 23%. This sequence originates from a human donor in good health. Sequencing was performed on blood. The rearrangement links TRBV9 to TRBJ1-1; TRBD1 might be the D (5 bases). The chain's CDR3 is CASSVTLADGHYKAFF. DNA of the CDR3: TGTGCCAGCAGCGTAACCCTCGCGGACGGACATTACAAAGCTTTCTTT.